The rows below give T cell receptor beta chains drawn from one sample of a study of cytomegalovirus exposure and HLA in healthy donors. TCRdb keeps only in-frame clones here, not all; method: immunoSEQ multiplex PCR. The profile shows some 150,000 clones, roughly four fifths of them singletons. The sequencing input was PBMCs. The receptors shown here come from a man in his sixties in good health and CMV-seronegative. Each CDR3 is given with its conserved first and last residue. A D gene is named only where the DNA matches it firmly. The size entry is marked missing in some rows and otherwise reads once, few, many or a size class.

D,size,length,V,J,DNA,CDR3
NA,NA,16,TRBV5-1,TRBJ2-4,TGCGCCAGCAGCTTGGCCCCAGGGTCCTCCAAAAACATTCAGTACTTC,CASSLAPGSSKNIQYF
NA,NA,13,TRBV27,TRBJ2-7,TGTGCCAGCAGTTTGGGCCACTCCTACGAGCAGTACTTC,CASSLGHSYEQYF
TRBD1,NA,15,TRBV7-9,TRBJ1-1,TGTTCCAGCAGCTTAGCGGGCAGGGGGAGCACTGAAGCTTTCTTT,CSSSLAGRGSTEAFF
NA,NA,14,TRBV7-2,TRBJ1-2,TGTGCCAGCAGCTTACGGTTTTCAGGGTATGGCTACACCTTC,CASSLRFSGYGYTF
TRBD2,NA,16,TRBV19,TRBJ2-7,TGTGCCAGTAGCAGTACCGGGACTAGCGGAACCTACGAGCAGTACTTC,CASSSTGTSGTYEQYF
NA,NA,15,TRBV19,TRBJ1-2,TGTGCCAGTAGTCTCCACGGAGGGGAAGAAGATGGCTACACCTTC,CASSLHGGEEDGYTF
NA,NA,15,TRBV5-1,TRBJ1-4,TGCGCCAGCAGCTTGGTAGGCATGGCGGGCGAAAAACTGTTTTTT,CASSLVGMAGEKLFF
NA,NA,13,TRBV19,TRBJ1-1,TGTGCCAGTAGTATTCGCAGGAACACTGAAGCTTTCTTT,CASSIRRNTEAFF
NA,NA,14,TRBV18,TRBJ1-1,TGTGCCAGCTCACCAGGGGGCGCTAGCACTGAAGCTTTCTTT,CASSPGGASTEAFF
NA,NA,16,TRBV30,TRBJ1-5,TGTGCCTGGAGTGTAGCTCCCACAGGGACCAATCAGCCCCAGCATTTT,CAWSVAPTGTNQPQHF
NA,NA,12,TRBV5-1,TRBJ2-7,TGCGCCAGCAGGGGACTCTTCCACGAGCAGTACTTC,CASRGLFHEQYF
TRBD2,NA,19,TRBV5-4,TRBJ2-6,TGTGCCAGCAGCTTGGTGGCTGGCGGGGGGGGTTCTGGGGCCAACGTCCTGACTTTC,CASSLVAGGGGSGANVLTF
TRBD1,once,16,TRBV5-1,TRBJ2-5,TGCGCCAGCAGCTCCCGGGGACAGGGATTTCAAGAGACCCAGTACTTC,CASSSRGQGFQETQYF
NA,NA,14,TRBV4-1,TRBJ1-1,TGCGCCAGCAGCCAAGCGCCGACTCCCACTGAAGCTTTCTTT,CASSQAPTPTEAFF
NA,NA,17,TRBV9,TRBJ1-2,TGTGCCAGCAAGAGGGTTGGGGGAGGGGGAGCTAACTATGGCTACACCTTC,CASKRVGGGGANYGYTF
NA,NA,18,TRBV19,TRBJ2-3,TGTGCCAGTAGTCGTAGGCAGGGTGGTGTGGATCGAACAGATACGCAGTATTTT,CASSRRQGGVDRTDTQYF
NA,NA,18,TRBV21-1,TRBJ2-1,TGTGCCAGCAGCAAAGGTGTCAGTATCCGAACCTCCTACAATGAGCAGTTCTTC,CASSKGVSIRTSYNEQFF
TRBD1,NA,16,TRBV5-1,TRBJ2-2,TGCGCCAGCAGCCCTAGCCCCGACAGGGACACCGGGGAGCTGTTTTTT,CASSPSPDRDTGELFF
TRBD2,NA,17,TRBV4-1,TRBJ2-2,TGCGCCAGCAGCCAAGGAAGACTAGCGGGCGCCACCGGGGAGCTGTTTTTT,CASSQGRLAGATGELFF
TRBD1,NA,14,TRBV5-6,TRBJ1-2,TGTGCCAGCAGCTTGGTGGGGACAGACTATGGCTACACCTTC,CASSLVGTDYGYTF
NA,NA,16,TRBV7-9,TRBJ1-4,TGTTCCAGCAGCGCGAGGCCTCAGCGGGGAAATGAAAAACTGTTTTTT,CSSSARPQRGNEKLFF
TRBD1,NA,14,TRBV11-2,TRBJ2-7,TGTGCCAGCAGCTTCGGGACAGGGGCCTACGAGCAGTACTTC,CASSFGTGAYEQYF
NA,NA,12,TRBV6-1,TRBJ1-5,TGTGCCAGCAGTACAGAAGGACAGCCCCAGCATTTT,CASSTEGQPQHF
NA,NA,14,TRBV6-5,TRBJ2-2,TGTGCCAGCAGTTACTCGACTGACACCGGGGAGCTGTTTTTT,CASSYSTDTGELFF
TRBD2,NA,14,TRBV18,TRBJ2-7,TGTGCCAGCTCACCTATCGGACTAGCGGCTGAGCAGTACTTC,CASSPIGLAAEQYF
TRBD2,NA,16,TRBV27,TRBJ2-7,TGTGCCAGCAGTTCCCTTGGCGGGAGTAGGCCCTACGAGCAGTACTTC,CASSSLGGSRPYEQYF
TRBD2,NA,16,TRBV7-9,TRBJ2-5,TGTGCCAGCAGCATGACTAGCGGGGCTGAAGGAGAGACCCAGTACTTC,CASSMTSGAEGETQYF
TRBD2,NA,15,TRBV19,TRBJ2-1,TGTGCCAGTAGTAGCGGGGGTCGATCCTACAATGAGCAGTTCTTC,CASSSGGRSYNEQFF
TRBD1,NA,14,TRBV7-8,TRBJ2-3,TGTGCCAGCAGCTCCAGGACAGGGGACAATACGCAGTATTTT,CASSSRTGDNTQYF
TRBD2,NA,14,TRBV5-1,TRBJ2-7,TGCGCCAGCAGCTCTTTAGCGGGAGCCTACGAGCAGTACTTC,CASSSLAGAYEQYF
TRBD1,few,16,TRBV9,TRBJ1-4,TGTGCCAGCAGCGTGGGACAGGGGTTTGCCGGTGAAAAACTGTTTTTT,CASSVGQGFAGEKLFF
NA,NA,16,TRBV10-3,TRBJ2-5,TGTGCCATCAGTGAGTCCCGACAGGACCTTCAAGAGACCCAGTACTTC,CAISESRQDLQETQYF
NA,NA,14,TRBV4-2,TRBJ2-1,TGTGCCAGCAGCCAAGAAGGGGGGGTCAGTGAGCAGTTCTTC,CASSQEGGVSEQFF
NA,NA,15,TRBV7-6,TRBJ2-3,TGTGCCAGCAGCTTCGGTGTGCCTAGCACAGATACGCAGTATTTT,CASSFGVPSTDTQYF
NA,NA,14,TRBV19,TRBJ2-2,TGTGCCAGTAGTGTTCGGGACACCCCCGGGGAGCTGTTTTTT,CASSVRDTPGELFF
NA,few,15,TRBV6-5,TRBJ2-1,TGTGCCAGCAGTTACCTCCCGGCCAGGGGCAATGAGCAGTTCTTC,CASSYLPARGNEQFF
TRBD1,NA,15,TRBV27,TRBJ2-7,TGTGCCAGCAGACCCGGGACAGGGGGTGTTTTGGGGCAGTACTTC,CASRPGTGGVLGQYF
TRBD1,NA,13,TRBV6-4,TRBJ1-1,TGTGCCAGCAGCCAGACAGGGACGACTGAAGCTTTCTTT,CASSQTGTTEAFF
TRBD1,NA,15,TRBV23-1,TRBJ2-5,TGCGCCAGCAGTCAAACGGGACAGGGCCAAGAGACCCAGTACTTC,CASSQTGQGQETQYF
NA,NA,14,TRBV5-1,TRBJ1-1,TGCGCCAGCAGCCGGGGGGGGACAAACACTGAAGCTTTCTTT,CASSRGGTNTEAFF
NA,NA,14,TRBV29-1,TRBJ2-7,TGCAGCGCAGAGGGGGGGGCGCTCCCTCCCGAGCAGTACTTC,CSAEGGALPPEQYF
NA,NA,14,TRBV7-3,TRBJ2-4,TGTGCCAGCAGCTCTCGGGACACCGAAAACATTCAGTACTTC,CASSSRDTENIQYF
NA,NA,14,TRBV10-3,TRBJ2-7,TGTGCCATCAGCCCAGGGCGAGACTCCTACGAGCAGTACTTC,CAISPGRDSYEQYF
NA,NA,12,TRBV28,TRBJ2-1,TGTGCCAGCAGAGACGGGTGGAATGAGCAGTTCTTC,CASRDGWNEQFF
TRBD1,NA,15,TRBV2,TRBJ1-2,TGTGCCAGCAGGGCGGGACAGGCGACGAACTATGGCTACACCTTC,CASRAGQATNYGYTF
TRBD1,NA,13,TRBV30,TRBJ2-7,TGTGCCCGGGTCGTAACAGGGGGCTACGAGCAGTACTTC,CARVVTGGYEQYF
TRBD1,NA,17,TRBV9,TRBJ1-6,TGTCCCGTCTCCGGGACAGTCCTTTTTCCCAATAATTCACCCCTCCACTTT,CPVSGTVLFPNNSPLHF
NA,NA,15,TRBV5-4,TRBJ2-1,TGTGCCAGCAGCTTGGTTGGGACTTCCTACAATGAGCAGTTCTTC,CASSLVGTSYNEQFF
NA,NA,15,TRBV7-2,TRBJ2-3,TGTGCCAGCAGCTTAGTGGCCACACGTGCAGATACGCAGTATTTT,CASSLVATRADTQYF
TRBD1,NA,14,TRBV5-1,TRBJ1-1,TGCGCCAGCAGCTTTAGGGGACAGTACACTGAAGCTTTCTTT,CASSFRGQYTEAFF